Shown below are 19 T cell receptor beta chains from a single sample sequenced in a study of control samples from healthy donors and cancer patients. Generated by immunoSEQ multiplex PCR, the TCRdb table keeps only in-frame clones and is missing some. Seen here are about 110,000 clones, 85% to 90% observed once, and the top ten hold around 3.5%. Specimen: PBMCs. The receptors derive from a woman between 55 and 75 years old with lung cancer.

This clone was found once. The rearrangement uses TRBV5-1 and TRBJ2-7; perhaps TRBD1 as D (5 bases). Germline V CDR1 and CDR2: SGHRS, YFSETQ. Trimming shortened V by 0 bases and J by 3 bases, and 13 bases separated the two germline ends. The CDR3 is 15 residues long. CDR3 amino acids: CASSLALDQGYEQYF. For the CDR3, the DNA is TGCGCCAGCAGCTTGGCGCTGGACCAGGGCTACGAGCAGTACTTC. The full variable domain, its missing parts supplied by reference TRBV5-1 and TRBJ2-7, is KAGVTQTPRYLIKTRGQQVTLSCSPISGHRSVSWYQQTPGQGLQFLFEYFSETQRNKGNFPGRFSGRQFSNSRSEMNVSTLELGDSALYLCASSLALDQGYEQYFGPGTRLTVT.

The CDR3 loop reads CASNPGQVRQPQHF. CDR3 sequence (DNA): TGTGCCAGCAACCCCGGACAGGTCCGTCAGCCCCAGCATTTT. This rearrangement joins TRBV2 to TRBJ1-5, with 7 bases that match TRBD1. Trimming at V came to 7 bases and at J to 6 bases, leaving 9 bases not matched to a gene. The CDR3 has 14 residues. CDR1 and CDR2 (germline): SNHLY, FYNNEI.

V gene TRBV5-4 combines with J gene TRBJ1-3; D possibly corresponds to TRBD1 (6 bases). From germline, CDR1 is SGHNT and CDR2 YYREEE (reference sequence). The ends were cut back, 3 bases at V and 0 bases at J, with 16 bases in the middle. This CDR3 has 17 amino acids. CDR3 in amino acids: CASSWGRGTYSGNTIYF. CDR3 nucleotides: TGTGCCAGCAGCTGGGGGAGGGGGACCTACTCTGGAAACACCATATATTTT.

The genes are TRBV5-1 and TRBJ2-2; possibly TRBD1 for D (5 bases). CDR1 SGHRS and CDR2 YFSETQ come from the germline V gene. This CDR3 is 15 amino acids long. Trimming cost V 4 bases and J 0 bases, with 10 bases left between them. CDR3 region: CASSPEGANTGELFF. CDR3 in DNA: TGCGCCAGCAGCCCGGAAGGGGCGAACACCGGGGAGCTGTTTTTT.

The chain carries TRBV29-1 and TRBJ1-1; the D is unclear. V lost 5 bases to trimming and J lost 4 bases, with 8 bases between them. The CDR3 covers 11 residues. Per the germline V gene, CDR1 is SQVTM and CDR2 is ANQGSEA. The CDR3 loop is CSVTPGTEAFF. Here the CDR3 DNA reads TGCAGCGTTACACCAGGCACTGAAGCTTTCTTT.

A note on this clone: The same CDR3 can be traced to other DNA sequences in this sample. CDR3: CASSLAGVGTEAFF. DNA of the CDR3: TGCGCCAGCAGCTTGGCGGGGGTAGGAACTGAAGCTTTCTTT. The chain joins TRBV5-1 to TRBJ1-1, with D perhaps matching TRBD1 (5 bases). The CDR3 runs to 14 residues. In germline, CDR1 is SGHRS, CDR2 YFSETQ. Between the trimmed V and J ends, which lost 0 bases and 5 bases, there was a span of 11 bases.

This clone was observed a handful of times. The V and J genes are TRBV29-1 and TRBJ1-1, with a tentative D call TRBD1 (5 bases). CDR3 length: 11 residues. Deletions cut 7 bases from V and 5 bases from J, with 11 bases between. Germline V CDR1 and CDR2: SQVTM, ANQGSEA. This CDR3 is CSGSSGTEAFF. As DNA, the CDR3 is TGCAGCGGGTCCTCAGGGACTGAAGCTTTCTTT.

This chain uses TRBV6-5 with TRBJ1-1; D uncertain. Trimming pared 6 bases from V and 8 bases from J, leaving 13 bases between. CDR1 is MNHEY and CDR2 is SVGAGI in the germline V gene. The CDR3 is 12 amino acids. In nucleotides, the CDR3 is TGTGCCAGCAGAGCGGACGCGGGGGAAGCTTTCTTT. It specifies CASRADAGEAFF.

This clone was counted a single time. V gene TRBV16 combines with J gene TRBJ1-6; D might be TRBD1 (5 bases). CDR1 and CDR2 from the germline V gene are KGHSY and FQNENV. V lost 0 bases and J 5 bases, leaving 11 bases between the germline ends. The CDR3 consists of 16 residues. The CDR3 DNA follows: TGTGCCAGCAGCCAATCTGGGACGGCAAATAATTCACCCCTCCACTTT. Residues: CASSQSGTANNSPLHF.

This clone was found once. The V call is TRBV9, the J call TRBJ2-1; D might be TRBD1 or TRBD2, each matching 5 bases. Germline CDR1 reads SGDLS; CDR2 reads YYNGEE. This CDR3 is 14 amino acids long. V was trimmed by 4 bases and J by 3 bases, leaving 11 bases between them. In nucleotides, the CDR3 is TGTGCCAGCAGCCCCTGGGGGAACTACAATGAGCAGTTCTTC. Residues: CASSPWGNYNEQFF. Variable domain in full (rest from reference TRBV9 and TRBJ2-1): DSGVTQTPKHLITATGQRVTLRCSPRSGDLSVYWYQQSLDQGLQFLIQYYNGEERAKGNILERFSAQQFPDLHSELNLSSLELGDSALYFCASSPWGNYNEQFFGPGTRLTVL.

This sequence joins TRBV5-8 and TRBJ2-3; 7 nucleotides align to TRBD1. From germline, CDR1 is SGHTS and CDR2 YDEGEE. V gave up 5 bases and J gave up 0 bases; unmatched junction bases: 6. The CDR3 totals 15 residues. In DNA form, the CDR3 reads TGTGCCAGCAGTTCGGGACAGAGAAGCACAGATACGCAGTATTTT. Its protein is CASSSGQRSTDTQYF.

This rearrangement joins TRBV9 to TRBJ1-6; no definite D call. This CDR3 spans 14 amino acids. Germline-derived CDR1 and CDR2 are SGDLS and YYNGEE. Trimming cost V 4 bases and J 5 bases, with 10 bases left between them. The chain's CDR3 is CASSLGQNNSPLHF. The CDR3 nucleotides read TGTGCCAGCAGCCTAGGGCAGAATAATTCACCCCTCCACTTT. The full variable domain, completed using reference TRBV9 and TRBJ1-6, is DSGVTQTPKHLITATGQRVTLRCSPRSGDLSVYWYQQSLDQGLQFLIQYYNGEERAKGNILERFSAQQFPDLHSELNLSSLELGDSALYFCASSLGQNNSPLHFGNGTRLTVT.

This chain connects TRBV7-9 to TRBJ1-6; the D is unclear. The CDR3 contains 14 residues. The V end was cut by 1 base, the J end by 5 bases, with 6 bases between. Germline values: CDR1 SEHNR, CDR2 FQNEAQ (reference sequence). CDR3 residues: CASSLGGNNSPLHF. The CDR3 nucleotides are TGTGCCAGCAGCTTAGGGGGTAATAATTCACCCCTCCACTTT.

CDR3 sequence: CASSIGTGANTGELFF. The CDR3 nucleotides read TGTGCCAGCAGCATCGGAACAGGGGCGAACACCGGGGAGCTGTTTTTT. V gene TRBV9 combines with J gene TRBJ2-2, with 7 positions matching TRBD1. Germline CDR1 and CDR2: SGDLS and YYNGEE. CDR3 length equals 16 residues. V was pared by 4 bases and J by 0 bases, with 6 bases of the junction left unmatched.

In its sample, this clone was seen once. The chain couples TRBV5-4 to TRBJ1-1; no clear D gene. The germline V gene has CDR1 SGHNT and CDR2 YYREEE (reference sequence). The CDR3 spans 13 residues. V was shortened by 0 bases and J by 3 bases, with 6 bases between the two germline ends. For the CDR3, the DNA is TGTGCCAGCAGCTTGGAAGAAGACACTGAAGCTTTCTTT. Protein sequence: CASSLEEDTEAFF.

The chain recombines TRBV30 with TRBJ1-6; D not resolved. Germline V CDR1 and CDR2: GTSNPN, SVGIG (reference sequence). The CDR3 covers 13 residues. Trimming stripped 5 bases from V and 10 bases from J, with 15 bases between. The CDR3 DNA reads TGTGCCTGGGCGGGGTCGGCGGGATCACCCCTCCACTTT. Amino acids: CAWAGSAGSPLHF. The entire variable domain, with the rest obtained from reference TRBV30 and TRBJ1-6, is as follows: SQTIHQWPATLVQPVGSPLSLECTVEGTSNPNLYWYRQAAGRGLQLLFYSVGIGQISSEVPQNLSASRPQDRQFILSSKKLLLSDSGFYLCAWAGSAGSPLHFGNGTRLTVT.

With respect to this clone: This specimen includes other DNA sequences encoding the same CDR3. The rearrangement links TRBV19 to TRBJ2-3, with D perhaps TRBD2 (7 bases). This CDR3 has 17 residues. Germline V CDR1 and CDR2: LNHDA, SQIVND (reference sequence). Trimming took off 10 bases at V and 3 bases at J, with 26 bases between the two ends. CDR3 bases: TGTGCCAATCACCGGCCCGTGAGGGGGGGGCCTACAGATACGCAGTATTTT. Amino acid sequence: CANHRPVRGGPTDTQYF.

This clone was recorded only once. The chain couples TRBV6-1 to TRBJ2-2; D is unresolved. In germline, CDR1 is MNHNS, CDR2 SASEGT. The CDR3 spans 14 residues. The V gene lost 2 bases and the J gene lost 6 bases, with 10 bases spanning the gap. This chain's CDR3 is CASSENWASGELFF. The CDR3 coding sequence is TGTGCCAGCAGTGAAAATTGGGCTTCCGGGGAGCTGTTTTTT.

V is TRBV28 and J is TRBJ1-1, with 8 bases that match TRBD1. J gave up 4 bases and V 5 bases, and 15 bases lay outside the gene matches. Per the germline V gene, CDR1 is MDHEN and CDR2 is SYDVKM. This CDR3 is 17 amino acids long. For the CDR3, the DNA is TGTGCCAGCAGTCCCTACAAGACAGGGGACGAGGGCACTGAAGCTTTCTTT. Protein: CASSPYKTGDEGTEAFF.